This T cell receptor beta chain comes out of a study of radiotherapy plus CTLA-4 blockade in lung cancer. This clone was counted once. Profiled with immunoSEQ multiplex PCR; TCRdb holds only in-frame clones, not every one. Found here are 90,000 to 130,000 clones, 81% of them singletons; the top ten hold 3.3%. The sequences come from peripheral blood, collected from a patient treated with radiotherapy plus ipilimumab. The clonotype originates from a human donor with non-small cell lung cancer that progressed on radiotherapy plus ipilimumab. Some clones in this sample may be carry-over from other donors' samples.

The CDR3 nucleotides read TGTGCCAGCAGGCCGGGACAGGGGAGCAATCAGCCCCAGCATTTT. This translates into CASRPGQGSNQPQHF. V usage is TRBV2 and J usage is TRBJ1-5; 10 positions agree with TRBD1. CDR3 length: 15 residues. J was trimmed by 1 base and V by 6 bases; bases with no gene match: 3. Per germline, CDR1 SNHLY and CDR2 FYNNEI.